This T cell receptor (beta chain) is from a study of vaccination and CD4 T cells after COVID-19. Treatment described: approximately 10-day PBMC culture with coronavirus spike peptide pools or control peptides (ViraFEST assay). Antigen-specific T cell expansion with peptide pools preceded TCR sequencing in the ViraFEST approach. An Oncomine TCR Beta short-read assay was used to sequence the DNA from cultured CD4+ T cells. Via MiXCR, TCRdb re-called the PCR reads, giving one row per CDR3 protein. The table records some 19,000 distinct CDR3 sequences, nearly 55% of them present only once. This clonotype was counted a few times. No antigen is known for it. The ends were cut back, 8 bases at V and 2 bases at J, with 15 bases in the middle. The CDR3 covers 14 residues. Germline loops: CDR1 MNHNS, CDR2 SASEGT.

This TCR was recovered from a human donor who had recovered from COVID-19. The rearrangement joins TRBV6-1 to TRBJ1-2; D not certain. Sequenced material: CD4+ T cells from blood, cultured in vitro. For the CDR3, the DNA is TGTGCCAGCGTATCAACGGGAACGAACTATGGCTACACCTTC. This codes for CASVSTGTNYGYTF.